This TCR beta chain was sequenced for a study of control samples from healthy donors and cancer patients. Clones were read by immunoSEQ multiplex PCR, and TCRdb kept only the in-frame ones, dropping some. The table records 130,000 to 150,000 clones, about 94% of them present only once. The V and J ends lost 0 bases and 3 bases respectively, with 12 bases between them. The CDR3 is made up of 15 amino acids. Looked up from germline, CDR1 is SGDLS and CDR2 is YYNGEE. The sequenced material came from PBMCs. This sequence joins TRBV9 and TRBJ1-2, with D possibly being TRBD1 (5 bases). The sequence was collected from a man aged 60 to 69 with colorectal cancer. The CDR3 DNA reads TGTGCCAGCAGCGTAGACTGGGGCGCGGACTATGGCTACACCTTC. Translated: CASSVDWGADYGYTF.